This T cell receptor (beta chain) was recorded in a study of cytomegalovirus exposure and HLA in healthy donors. Across the study: Per a later analysis, the roughly 680 first-cohort and 100 to 150 validation repertoires shared one platform.

Details on this clone: The antigen remains unidentified.

Study results and limitations: The CMV antigen specificity of a few CMV-associated chains was confirmed through in vitro analysis. Cytomegalovirus association was listed for about 150 TCR beta chains. In the 120 validation repertoires, a later analysis found that first-cohort TCR clusters tended to co-occur.

Germline lookup yields CDR1 MGHRA and CDR2 YSYEKL. The CDR3 is made up of 14 amino acids. J gave up 5 bases and V 3 bases, and 5 bases lay outside the gene matches. The table came from immunoSEQ multiplex PCR; TCRdb's copy has only in-frame clones and leaves some out. This table has roughly 120,000 clones, roughly 90% appearing once. The sequence was obtained from a woman between 18 and 29 years old in good health and CMV-seronegative. The sample comprised PBMCs. The V call is TRBV4-1, the J call TRBJ2-7, with 9 bases lining up with TRBD1. The chain's CDR3 is CASSHPGTGNEQYF. As DNA, the CDR3 is TGCGCCAGCAGCCACCCCGGGACAGGGAACGAGCAGTACTTC.